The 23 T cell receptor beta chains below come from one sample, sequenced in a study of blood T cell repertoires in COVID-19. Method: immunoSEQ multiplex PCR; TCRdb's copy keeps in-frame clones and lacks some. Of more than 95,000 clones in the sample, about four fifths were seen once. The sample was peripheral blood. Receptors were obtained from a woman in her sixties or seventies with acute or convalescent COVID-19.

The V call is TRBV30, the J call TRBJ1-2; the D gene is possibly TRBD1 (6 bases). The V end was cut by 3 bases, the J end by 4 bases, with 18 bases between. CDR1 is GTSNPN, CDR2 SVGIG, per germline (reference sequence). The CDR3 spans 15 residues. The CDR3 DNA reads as TGTGCCTGGAGGAAAGGGGGGGCGCAGGGCTATGGCTACACCTTC. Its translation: CAWRKGGAQGYGYTF. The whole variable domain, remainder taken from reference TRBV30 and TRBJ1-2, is SQTIHQWPATLVQPVGSPLSLECTVEGTSNPNLYWYRQAAGRGLQLLFYSVGIGQISSEVPQNLSASRPQDRQFILSSKKLLLSDSGFYLCAWRKGGAQGYGYTFGSGTRLTVV.

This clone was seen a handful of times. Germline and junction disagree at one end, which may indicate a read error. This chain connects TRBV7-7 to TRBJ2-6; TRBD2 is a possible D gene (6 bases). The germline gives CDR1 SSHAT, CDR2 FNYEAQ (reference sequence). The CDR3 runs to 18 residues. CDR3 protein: CASSYVGGPFTGANVLTF. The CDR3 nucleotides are TGTGCTAGCAGCTACGTGGGGGGTCCCTTTACCGGGGCCAACGTCCTGACTTTC.

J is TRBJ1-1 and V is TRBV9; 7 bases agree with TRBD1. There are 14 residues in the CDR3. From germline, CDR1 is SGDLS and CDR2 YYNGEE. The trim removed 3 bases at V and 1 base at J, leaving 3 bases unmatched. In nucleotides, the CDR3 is TGTGCCAGCAGCGCGACAGGGACGAACACTGAAGCTTTCTTT. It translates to CASSATGTNTEAFF.

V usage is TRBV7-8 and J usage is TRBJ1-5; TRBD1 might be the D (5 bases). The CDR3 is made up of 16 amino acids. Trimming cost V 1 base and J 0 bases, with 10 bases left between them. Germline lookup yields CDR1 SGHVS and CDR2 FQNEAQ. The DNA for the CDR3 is TGTGCCAGCAGCTTAGTGGGGGGTAATAGCAATCAGCCCCAGCATTTT. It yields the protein CASSLVGGNSNQPQHF.

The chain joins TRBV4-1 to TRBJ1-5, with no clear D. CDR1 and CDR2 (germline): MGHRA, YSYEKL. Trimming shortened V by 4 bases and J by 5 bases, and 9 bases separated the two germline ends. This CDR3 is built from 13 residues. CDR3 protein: CASSLRRDQPQHF. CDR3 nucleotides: TGCGCCAGCAGCCTCCGACGGGATCAGCCCCAGCATTTT.

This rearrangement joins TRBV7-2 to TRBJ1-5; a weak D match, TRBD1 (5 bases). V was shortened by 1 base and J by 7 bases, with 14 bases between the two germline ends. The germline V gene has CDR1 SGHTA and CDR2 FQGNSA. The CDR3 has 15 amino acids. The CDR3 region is CASSLVGGEGQPQHF. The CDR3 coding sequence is TGTGCCAGCAGCTTAGTAGGCGGGGAGGGGCAGCCCCAGCATTTT.

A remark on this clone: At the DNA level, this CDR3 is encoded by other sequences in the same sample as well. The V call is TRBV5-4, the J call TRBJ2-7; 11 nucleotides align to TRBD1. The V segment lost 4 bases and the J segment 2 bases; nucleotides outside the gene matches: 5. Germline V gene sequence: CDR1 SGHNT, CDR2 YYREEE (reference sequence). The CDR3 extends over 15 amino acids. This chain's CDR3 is CASSQDRGQTYEQYF. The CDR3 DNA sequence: TGTGCCAGCAGCCAGGACAGGGGGCAAACCTACGAGCAGTACTTC. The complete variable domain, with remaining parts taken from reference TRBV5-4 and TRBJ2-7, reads ETGVTQSPTHLIKTRGQQVTLRCSSQSGHNTVSWYQQALGQGPQFIFQYYREEENGRGNFPPRFSGLQFPNYSSELNVNALELDDSALYLCASSQDRGQTYEQYFGPGTRLTVT.

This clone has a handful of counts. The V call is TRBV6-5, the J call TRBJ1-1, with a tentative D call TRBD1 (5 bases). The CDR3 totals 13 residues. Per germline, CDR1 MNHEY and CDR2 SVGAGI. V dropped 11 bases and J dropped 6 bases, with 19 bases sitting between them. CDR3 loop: CASQGGRRSEAFF. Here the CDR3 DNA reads TGTGCCTCCCAGGGTGGTAGACGGTCTGAAGCTTTCTTT.

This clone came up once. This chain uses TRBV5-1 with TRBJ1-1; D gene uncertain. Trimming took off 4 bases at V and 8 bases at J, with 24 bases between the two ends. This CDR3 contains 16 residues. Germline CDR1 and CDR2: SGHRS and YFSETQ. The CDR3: CASSSRQTRVYSEAFF. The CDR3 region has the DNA TGCGCCAGCAGCAGCCGACAAACGAGGGTTTACTCCGAAGCTTTCTTT.

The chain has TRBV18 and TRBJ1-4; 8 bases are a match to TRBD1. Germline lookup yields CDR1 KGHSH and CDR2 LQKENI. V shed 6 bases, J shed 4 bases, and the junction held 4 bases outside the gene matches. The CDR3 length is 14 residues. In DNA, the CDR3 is TGTGCCAGCTCGGCAGGGGGCGGTAATGAAAAACTGTTTTTT. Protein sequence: CASSAGGGNEKLFF.

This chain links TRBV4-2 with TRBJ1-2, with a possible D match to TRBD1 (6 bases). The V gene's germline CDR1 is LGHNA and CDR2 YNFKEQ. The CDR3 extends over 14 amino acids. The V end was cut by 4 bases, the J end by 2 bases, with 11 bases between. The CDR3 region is CASSPGAGNYGYTF. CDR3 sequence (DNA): TGTGCCAGCAGCCCAGGGGCAGGGAACTATGGCTACACCTTC.

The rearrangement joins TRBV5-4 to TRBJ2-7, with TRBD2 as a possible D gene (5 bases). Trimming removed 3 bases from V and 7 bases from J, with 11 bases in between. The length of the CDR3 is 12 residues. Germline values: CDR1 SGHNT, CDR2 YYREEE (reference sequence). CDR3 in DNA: TGTGCCAGCAGCTCCGAGGGCACTGAGCAGTACTTC. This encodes CASSSEGTEQYF.

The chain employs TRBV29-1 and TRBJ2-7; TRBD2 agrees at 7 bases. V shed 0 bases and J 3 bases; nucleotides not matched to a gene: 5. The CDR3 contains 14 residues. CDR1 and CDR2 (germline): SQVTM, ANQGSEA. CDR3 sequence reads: CSVEDPRGGYEQYF. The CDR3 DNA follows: TGCAGCGTTGAAGACCCCCGCGGGGGCTACGAGCAGTACTTC.

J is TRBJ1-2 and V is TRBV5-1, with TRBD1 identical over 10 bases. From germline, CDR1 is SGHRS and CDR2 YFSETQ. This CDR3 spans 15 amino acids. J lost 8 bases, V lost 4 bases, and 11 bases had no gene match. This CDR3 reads CASSPLTGTGDGYTF. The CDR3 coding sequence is TGCGCCAGCAGCCCGCTCACCGGGACAGGGGACGGCTACACCTTC.

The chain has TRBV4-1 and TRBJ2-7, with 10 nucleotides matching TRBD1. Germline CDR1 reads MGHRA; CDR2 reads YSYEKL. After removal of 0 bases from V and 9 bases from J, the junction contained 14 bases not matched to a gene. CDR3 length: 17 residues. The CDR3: CASSQDRRGDRGSGQYF. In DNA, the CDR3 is TGCGCCAGCAGCCAAGATCGGCGCGGGGACAGGGGATCGGGGCAGTACTTC.

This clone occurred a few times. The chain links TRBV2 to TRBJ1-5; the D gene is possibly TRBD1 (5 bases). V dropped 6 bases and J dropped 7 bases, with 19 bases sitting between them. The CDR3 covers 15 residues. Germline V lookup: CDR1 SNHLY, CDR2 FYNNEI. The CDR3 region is CASSDWGGIDQPQHF. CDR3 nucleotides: TGTGCCAGCAGCGACTGGGGGGGTATAGACCAGCCCCAGCATTTT. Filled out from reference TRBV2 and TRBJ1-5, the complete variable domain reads EPEVTQTPSHQVTQMGQEVILRCVPISNHLYFYWYRQILGQKVEFLVSFYNNEISEKSEIFDDQFSVERPDGSNFTLKIRSTKLEDSAMYFCASSDWGGIDQPQHFGDGTRLSIL.

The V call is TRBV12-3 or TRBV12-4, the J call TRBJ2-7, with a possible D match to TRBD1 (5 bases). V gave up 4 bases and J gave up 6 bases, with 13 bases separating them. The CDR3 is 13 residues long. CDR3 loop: CASSYGAVGEQYF. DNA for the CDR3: TGTGCCAGCAGTTATGGGGCGGTCGGCGAGCAGTACTTC.

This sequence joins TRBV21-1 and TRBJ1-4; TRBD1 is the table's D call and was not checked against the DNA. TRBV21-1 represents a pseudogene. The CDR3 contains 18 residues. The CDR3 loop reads CASRQGALPFATNEKLFF. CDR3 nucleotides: TGTGCCAGCAGACAGGGGGCTCTCCCCTTTGCGACTAATGAAAAACTGTTTTTT.

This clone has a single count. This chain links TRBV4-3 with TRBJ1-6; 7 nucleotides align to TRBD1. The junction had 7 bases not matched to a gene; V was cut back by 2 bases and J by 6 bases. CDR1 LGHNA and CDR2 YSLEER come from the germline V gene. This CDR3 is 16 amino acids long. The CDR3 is CASSQTDRSANSPLHF. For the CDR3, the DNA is TGCGCCAGCAGCCAAACGGACAGGTCTGCTAATTCACCCCTCCACTTT.

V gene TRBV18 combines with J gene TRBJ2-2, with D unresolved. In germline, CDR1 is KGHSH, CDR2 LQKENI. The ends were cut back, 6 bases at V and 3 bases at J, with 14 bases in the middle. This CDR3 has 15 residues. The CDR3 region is CASSLNLDYTGELFF. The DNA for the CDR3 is TGTGCCAGCTCCCTGAATTTAGACTACACCGGGGAGCTGTTTTTT.

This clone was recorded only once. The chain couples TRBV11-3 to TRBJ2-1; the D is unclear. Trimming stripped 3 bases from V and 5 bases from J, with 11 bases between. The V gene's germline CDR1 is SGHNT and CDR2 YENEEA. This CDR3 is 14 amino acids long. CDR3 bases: TGTGCCAGCAGCTTCAGCGAAAGACACAATGAGCAGTTCTTC. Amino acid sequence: CASSFSERHNEQFF.

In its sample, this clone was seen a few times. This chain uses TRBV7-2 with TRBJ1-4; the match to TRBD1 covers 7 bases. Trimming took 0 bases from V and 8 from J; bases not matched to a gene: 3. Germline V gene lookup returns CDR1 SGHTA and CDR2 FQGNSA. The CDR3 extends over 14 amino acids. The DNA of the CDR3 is TGTGCCAGCAGCTTAGCAGGGGGCAGAGAAAAACTGTTTTTT. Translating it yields CASSLAGGREKLFF.

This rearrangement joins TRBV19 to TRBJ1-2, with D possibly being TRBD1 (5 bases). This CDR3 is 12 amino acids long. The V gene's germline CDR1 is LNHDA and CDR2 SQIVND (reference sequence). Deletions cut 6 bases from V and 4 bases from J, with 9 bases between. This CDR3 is CASRGDSYGYTF. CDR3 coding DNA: TGTGCCAGTAGGGGGGACTCCTATGGCTACACCTTC.